The TCR beta chain described here comes from a study of control samples from healthy donors and cancer patients. Here immunoSEQ multiplex PCR was the method, and the copy in TCRdb shows in-frame clones only, minus some. The table lists roughly 100,000 clones, about 89% of them singletons. The TCR originated in a man aged 55 to 70 with lung cancer. Sequenced: PBMCs.

CDR3 sequence reads: CASSGQVNDEKLFF. The DNA of the CDR3 is TGTGCCAGCAGTGGACAGGTGAACGATGAAAAACTGTTTTTT. This sequence joins TRBV6-6 and TRBJ1-4; 7 bases align to TRBD1. Germline CDR1 is MNHNY and CDR2 is SVGAGI (reference sequence). Trimming at V came to 5 bases and at J to 6 bases, leaving 6 bases not matched to a gene. The CDR3 is made up of 14 amino acids.